Below are 31 T cell receptor beta chains sequenced from a single sample in a study of shared clonotypes between healthy human individuals. Libraries were prepared by immunoSEQ multiplex PCR; TCRdb keeps only in-frame clonotypes and omits some of them. Here the sample spans roughly 2 million clones, around 95% being singletons. Material: naive CD4+ T cells sorted from blood. The subset denotes: CD45RA+ positively selected. The receptors were gathered from a man younger than 30 in good health.

CDR3 bases: TGTGCCAGCAGTAGGGACAGGGGGCGATACGAGCAGTACTTC. The encoded protein is CASSRDRGRYEQYF. The V call is TRBV2, the J call TRBJ2-7; TRBD1 aligns across 12 bases. The germline V gene has CDR1 SNHLY and CDR2 FYNNEI. Trimming at V came to 5 bases and at J to 4 bases, leaving 3 bases not matched to a gene. The CDR3 has 14 residues. Variable domain in full (rest from reference TRBV2 and TRBJ2-7): EPEVTQTPSHQVTQMGQEVILRCVPISNHLYFYWYRQILGQKVEFLVSFYNNEISEKSEIFDDQFSVERPDGSNFTLKIRSTKLEDSAMYFCASSRDRGRYEQYFGPGTRLTVT.

This chain links TRBV6-1 with TRBJ1-2; 9 bases line up with TRBD1. Germline V CDR1 and CDR2: MNHNS, SASEGT. V dropped 4 bases and J dropped 5; count of bases not matched to a gene: 5. This CDR3 contains 14 residues. Here the CDR3 DNA reads TGTGCCAGCAGTGCAATACAGGGGGCGTATGGCTACACCTTC. Translated, it gives CASSAIQGAYGYTF.

The V gene is TRBV21-1, the J gene TRBJ2-5; the tabulated D call, TRBD2, remains unverified against the DNA. TRBV21-1 is a documented pseudogene. This CDR3 is 15 amino acids long. In nucleotides, the CDR3 is TGTGCCAGCAGCAATCTCGGAGGGGTCCAAGAGACCCAGTACTTC. As protein: CASSNLGGVQETQYF.

The chain has TRBV28 and TRBJ2-5; 8 bases align to TRBD2. The CDR3 length is 14 residues. The V segment lost 2 bases and the J segment 6 bases; nucleotides outside the gene matches: 5. The germline CDR1 and CDR2 sequences are MDHEN and SYDVKM. The DNA of the CDR3 is TGTGCCAGCAGTTTAATTGGCGGGGGGAAGACCCAGTACTTC. Its translation: CASSLIGGGKTQYF.

A single count supports this clone. The rearrangement joins TRBV25-1 to TRBJ1-2, with TRBD1 matching over 8 bases. This CDR3 is 15 amino acids long. The germline V gene encodes CDR1 MGHDK and CDR2 SYGVNS. V shed 1 base and J 1 base; nucleotides not matched to a gene: 2. CDR3 amino acids: CASSEWTGSNYGYTF. The CDR3 DNA reads TGTGCCAGCAGTGAATGGACAGGGAGTAACTATGGCTACACCTTC.

The chain recombines TRBV6-5 with TRBJ2-5; D is perhaps TRBD1 (6 bases). The CDR3 covers 13 residues. Germline CDR1 and CDR2: MNHEY and SVGAGI. V was cut by 4 bases and J by 5 bases, with 11 bases left in between. Here the CDR3 reads CASSFLGAETQYF. DNA for the CDR3: TGTGCCAGCAGTTTCCTGGGGGCCGAGACCCAGTACTTC.

This chain connects TRBV29-1 to TRBJ2-3; 10 bases fit TRBD2. The CDR3 runs 16 residues. In germline, CDR1 is SQVTM, CDR2 ANQGSEA. Germline trimming cut 0 bases from V and 5 bases from J; bases unmatched to any gene: 8. CDR3 in amino acids: CSVEDLLLAGRDTQYF. The CDR3 DNA is TGCAGCGTTGAAGATCTTCTACTAGCGGGGAGAGATACGCAGTATTTT.

The CDR3 sequence: CASSSSGELFF. The CDR3 nucleotides read TGTGCCAGCAGCTCGTCCGGGGAGCTGTTTTTT. The rearrangement uses TRBV5-4 and TRBJ2-2, with D unclear. The germline V and J ends were trimmed by 3 bases and 6 bases, with 3 bases remaining between them. The CDR3 consists of 11 residues. Germline CDR1 and CDR2: SGHNT and YYREEE (reference sequence).

The chain couples TRBV2 to TRBJ2-5, with D possibly called TRBD1 or TRBD2 (5 bases each). CDR1 and CDR2 from the germline V gene are SNHLY and FYNNEI. Trimming shortened V by 11 bases and J by 5 bases, and 15 bases separated the two germline ends. The CDR3 is made up of 12 amino acids. The CDR3: CAGPGRGETQYF. CDR3 DNA: TGTGCCGGGCCAGGGCGAGGGGAGACCCAGTACTTC.

The CDR3 sequence is CASSSLTGTGFEQYF. CDR3 in DNA: TGTGCCAGCAGCTCCTTAACCGGGACAGGATTCGAGCAGTACTTC. V is TRBV7-9 and J is TRBJ2-7; 8 nucleotides match TRBD1. V gave up 4 bases and J gave up 6 bases; unmatched junction bases: 11. The germline V gene encodes CDR1 SEHNR and CDR2 FQNEAQ (reference sequence). This CDR3 has 15 residues.

The chain has TRBV7-9 and TRBJ2-7; TRBD1 aligns across 11 bases. CDR1 is SEHNR, CDR2 FQNEAQ, per germline (reference sequence). CDR3 length equals 15 residues. Germline trimming cut 1 base from V and 7 bases from J; bases unmatched to any gene: 6. The CDR3 region has the DNA TGTGCCAGCAGCTTAGGAGGACAGGGGGCTGGAGAGCAGTACTTC. It encodes CASSLGGQGAGEQYF.

This clone was detected a few times. Other DNA sequences in the sample encode the same CDR3. This chain links TRBV7-2 with TRBJ2-1, with a tentative D call TRBD2 (6 bases). Trimming took off 1 base at V and 7 bases at J, with 11 bases between the two ends. The CDR3 loop spans 14 amino acids. Germline V gene data show CDR1 as SGHTA and CDR2 as FQGNSA. CDR3 DNA: TGTGCCAGCAGCTTAGGGGCTAGCGTGAATGAGCAGTTCTTC. Protein product: CASSLGASVNEQFF.

In its sample, this clone was seen a few times. The genes are TRBV7-3 and TRBJ1-6; weak D call: TRBD1 (6 bases). CDR1 is SGHTA and CDR2 is FQGTGA in the germline V gene. V shed 0 bases and J shed 10 bases, with 13 bases lying between them. The CDR3 spans 15 residues. The CDR3 DNA is TGTGCCAGCAGCTTAACAGCGGGGGCTAGGTCACCCCTCCACTTT. Amino acid sequence: CASSLTAGARSPLHF.

This chain connects TRBV7-8 to TRBJ2-3; 12 bases map to TRBD2. CDR1 is SGHVS and CDR2 is FQNEAQ in the germline V gene. The CDR3 runs to 20 residues. V gave up 4 bases and J gave up 5 bases; unmatched junction bases: 19. The CDR3 loop is CASSSLQRALAGGRGDTQYF. For the CDR3, the DNA is TGTGCCAGCAGCTCCCTTCAAAGGGCACTAGCGGGGGGAAGAGGAGATACGCAGTATTTT. The variable domain in full, with the rest retrieved from reference TRBV7-8 and TRBJ2-3, is GAGVSQSPRYKVAKRGQDVALRCDPISGHVSLFWYQQALGQGPEFLTYFQNEAQLDKSGLPSDRFFAERPEGSVSTLKIQRTQQEDSAVYLCASSSLQRALAGGRGDTQYFGPGTRLTVL.

V and J are TRBV5-1 and TRBJ1-6, with 7 positions matching TRBD1. Germline CDR1 reads SGHRS; CDR2 reads YFSETQ. Trimming cost V 4 bases and J 5 bases; bases outside gene matches: 6. This CDR3 contains 15 residues. The CDR3 region has the DNA TGCGCCAGCAGCACCGGGACAGAGGATAATTCACCCCTCCACTTT. Its translation: CASSTGTEDNSPLHF.

This clone was seen just once. The chain recombines TRBV5-1 with TRBJ1-2, with 8 bases that match TRBD1. The ends lost 0 bases at V and 5 bases at J; junction bases unmatched: 3. The length of the CDR3 is 14 residues. Germline V gives CDR1 SGHRS, CDR2 YFSETQ. In nucleotides, the CDR3 is TGCGCCAGCAGCTTGGGGGACAGGTATTATGGCTACACCTTC. Translating gives CASSLGDRYYGYTF.

The chain employs TRBV10-3 and TRBJ2-7, with 7 nucleotides matching TRBD1. The CDR3 covers 13 residues. V was clipped by 6 bases and J by 3 bases; unmatched bases: 5. Germline assignment: CDR1 ENHRY and CDR2 SYGVKD. CDR3 in DNA: TGTGCCATCAGGCTGGGACAGCACTACGAGCAGTACTTC. Amino acids: CAIRLGQHYEQYF.

This clone was seen only once. The genes are TRBV28 and TRBJ1-3; 8 nucleotides align to TRBD1. The CDR3 covers 16 residues. Per the germline V gene, CDR1 is MDHEN and CDR2 is SYDVKM. V gave up 6 bases and J gave up 0 bases; unmatched junction bases: 7. The CDR3 spells CASSRTGPSSGNTIYF. The CDR3 bases are TGTGCCAGCAGCCGGACAGGGCCAAGCTCTGGAAACACCATATATTTT.

The chain combines TRBV5-1 with TRBJ2-7, with 13 bases identical to TRBD2. The ends lost 0 bases at V and 0 bases at J; junction bases unmatched: 9. Germline CDR1 is SGHRS and CDR2 is YFSETQ. CDR3 length equals 19 residues. The CDR3 protein is CASSLGRGLAGRSSYEQYF. The CDR3 region has the DNA TGCGCCAGCAGCTTGGGGAGGGGACTAGCGGGACGGAGCTCCTACGAGCAGTACTTC. The whole variable domain, remainder taken from reference TRBV5-1 and TRBJ2-7, is KAGVTQTPRYLIKTRGQQVTLSCSPISGHRSVSWYQQTPGQGLQFLFEYFSETQRNKGNFPGRFSGRQFSNSRSEMNVSTLELGDSALYLCASSLGRGLAGRSSYEQYFGPGTRLTVT.

In the case of this clone: This sample includes further DNA sequences coding for the same CDR3. The chain recombines TRBV7-2 with TRBJ2-3; TRBD1 aligns across 9 bases. The CDR3 runs to 15 residues. With V trimmed by 3 bases and J by 1 base, 2 bases remained unmatched. Germline CDR1 is SGHTA and CDR2 is FQGNSA. The CDR3 nucleotides read TGTGCCAGCAGCTTGGGACAGGGCGGCACAGATACGCAGTATTTT. Its protein product is CASSLGQGGTDTQYF.

The chain links TRBV19 to TRBJ2-2, with D hard to call. V dropped 3 bases and J dropped 1 base, with 6 bases sitting between them. The CDR3 runs to 14 residues. Germline V gene lookup returns CDR1 LNHDA and CDR2 SQIVND (reference sequence). CDR3 DNA sequence: TGTGCCAGTAGTATGGGCTGGAACACCGGGGAGCTGTTTTTT. Translation: CASSMGWNTGELFF.

This clone was picked up one time. The chain has TRBV2 and TRBJ2-1; 9 bases map to TRBD2. After removal of 3 bases from V and 8 bases from J, the junction contained 17 bases not matched to a gene. CDR3 size: 18 residues. The V gene's germline CDR1 is SNHLY and CDR2 FYNNEI. The CDR3: CASSDPLGWRGGDDEQFF. The DNA for the CDR3 is TGTGCCAGCAGTGATCCCCTGGGGTGGCGGGGGGGAGATGATGAGCAGTTCTTC.

This rearrangement joins TRBV6-6 to TRBJ1-4; TRBD1 matches 8 bases. Per the germline V gene, CDR1 is MNHNY and CDR2 is SVGAGI (reference sequence). This CDR3 comprises 16 residues. V lost 5 bases and J lost 1; bases outside the gene matches: 6. Written as DNA, the CDR3 is TGTGCCAGCAGTCACAGGGGGGCCTTAACTAATGAAAAACTGTTTTTT. This sequence encodes CASSHRGALTNEKLFF.

This clone was detected only once. V is TRBV28 and J is TRBJ2-7; TRBD1 matches at 11 bases. CDR3 size: 15 residues. Germline loops: CDR1 MDHEN, CDR2 SYDVKM. J gave up 4 bases and V 6 bases, and 8 bases lay outside the gene matches. CDR3 coding DNA: TGTGCCAGCAGCAATACCGGGACAGGGGGGTACGAGCAGTACTTC. It encodes CASSNTGTGGYEQYF.

The V gene is TRBV2, the J gene TRBJ1-3; a weak D match, TRBD1 (6 bases). Looked up from germline, CDR1 is SNHLY and CDR2 is FYNNEI. V was clipped by 5 bases and J by 0 bases, with 8 bases between them. This CDR3 has 14 residues. The CDR3 protein is CASSTGISGNTIYF. The CDR3 DNA reads as TGTGCCAGCAGTACAGGGATCTCTGGAAACACCATATATTTT. Filled out from reference TRBV2 and TRBJ1-3, the complete variable domain reads EPEVTQTPSHQVTQMGQEVILRCVPISNHLYFYWYRQILGQKVEFLVSFYNNEISEKSEIFDDQFSVERPDGSNFTLKIRSTKLEDSAMYFCASSTGISGNTIYFGEGSWLTVV.

The chain employs TRBV5-1 and TRBJ1-6; D perhaps matches TRBD1 (5 bases). The germline gives CDR1 SGHRS, CDR2 YFSETQ. Trimming pared 5 bases from V and 7 bases from J, leaving 22 bases between. The CDR3 is made up of 17 amino acids. The CDR3 DNA reads as TGCGCCAGCAGGACCAACACAGGTGGCGGATGGAATTCACCCCTCCACTTT. It yields the protein CASRTNTGGGWNSPLHF. The full variable domain, completed using reference TRBV5-1 and TRBJ1-6, is KAGVTQTPRYLIKTRGQQVTLSCSPISGHRSVSWYQQTPGQGLQFLFEYFSETQRNKGNFPGRFSGRQFSNSRSEMNVSTLELGDSALYLCASRTNTGGGWNSPLHFGNGTRLTVT.

This chain joins TRBV13 and TRBJ1-1, with TRBD1 matching 8 bases. Germline CDR1 is PRHDT and CDR2 is FYEKMQ (reference sequence). J lost 4 bases, V lost 5 bases, and 6 bases had no gene match. The CDR3 contains 14 residues. The CDR3 loop reads CASSARGRGTEAFF. The DNA for the CDR3 is TGTGCCAGCAGCGCCAGGGGGCGCGGCACTGAAGCTTTCTTT.

The chain has TRBV28 and TRBJ2-7; 10 bases are shared with TRBD1. The trim removed 1 base at V and 3 bases at J, leaving 3 bases unmatched. There are 15 residues in the CDR3. CDR1 and CDR2 from the germline V gene are MDHEN and SYDVKM. CDR3 sequence: CASSLSGQGIYEQYF. In DNA, the CDR3 is TGTGCCAGCAGTTTATCGGGACAGGGGATCTACGAGCAGTACTTC.

The rearrangement uses TRBV6-5 and TRBJ1-1; 7 bases map to TRBD1. The CDR3 runs 13 residues. V dropped 9 bases and J dropped 2; count of bases not matched to a gene: 6. Germline loops: CDR1 MNHEY, CDR2 SVGAGI. Written as DNA, the CDR3 is TGTGCCAGTTACAGGGGACGAAACACTGAAGCTTTCTTT. Encoded protein: CASYRGRNTEAFF.

The chain employs TRBV5-1 and TRBJ2-1; no firm D call. This CDR3 has 15 amino acids. Germline CDR1 reads SGHRS; CDR2 reads YFSETQ. Trimming took off 7 bases at V and 1 base at J, with 15 bases between the two ends. CDR3 in amino acids: CASGPADGSYNEQFF. CDR3 in DNA: TGCGCCAGCGGCCCGGCCGATGGTTCCTACAATGAGCAGTTCTTC.

The gene calls are TRBV5-1 and TRBJ2-5; either TRBD1 or TRBD2 may fit D (5 bases each). The germline V and J ends were trimmed by 4 bases and 4 bases, with 14 bases remaining between them. This CDR3 has 14 amino acids. CDR1 and CDR2 (germline): SGHRS, YFSETQ. In DNA form, the CDR3 reads TGCGCCAGCAGCCGACTATCAGGGTTAGAGACCCAGTACTTC. Translated, it gives CASSRLSGLETQYF. Based on the CDR3 plus reference TRBV5-1 and TRBJ2-5, the full variable domain is KAGVTQTPRYLIKTRGQQVTLSCSPISGHRSVSWYQQTPGQGLQFLFEYFSETQRNKGNFPGRFSGRQFSNSRSEMNVSTLELGDSALYLCASSRLSGLETQYFGPGTRLLVL.